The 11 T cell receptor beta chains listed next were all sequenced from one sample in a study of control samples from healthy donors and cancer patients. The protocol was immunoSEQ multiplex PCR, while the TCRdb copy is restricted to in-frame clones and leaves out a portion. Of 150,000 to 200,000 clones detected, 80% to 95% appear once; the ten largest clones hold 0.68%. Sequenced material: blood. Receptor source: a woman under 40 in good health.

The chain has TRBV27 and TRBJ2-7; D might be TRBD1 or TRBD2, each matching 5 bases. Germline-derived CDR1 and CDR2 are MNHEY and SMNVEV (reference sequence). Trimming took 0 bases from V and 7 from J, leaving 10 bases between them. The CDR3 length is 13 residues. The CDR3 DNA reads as TGTGCCAGCAGTTTATCGGACGGGGCGGAGCAGTACTTC. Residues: CASSLSDGAEQYF.

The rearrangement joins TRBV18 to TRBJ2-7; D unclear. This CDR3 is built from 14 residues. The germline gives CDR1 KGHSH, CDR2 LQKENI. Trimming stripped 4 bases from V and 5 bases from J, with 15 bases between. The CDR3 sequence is CASSRSASNDEQYF. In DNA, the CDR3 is TGTGCCAGCTCACGCTCAGCTAGTAACGACGAGCAGTACTTC.

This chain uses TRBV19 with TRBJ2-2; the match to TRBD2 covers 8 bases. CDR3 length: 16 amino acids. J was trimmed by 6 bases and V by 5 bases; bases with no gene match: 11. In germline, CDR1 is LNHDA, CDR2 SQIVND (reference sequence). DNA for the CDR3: TGTGCCAGTAGTCAATCGGCGGGGGGCACCTCCGGGGAGCTGTTTTTT. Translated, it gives CASSQSAGGTSGELFF.

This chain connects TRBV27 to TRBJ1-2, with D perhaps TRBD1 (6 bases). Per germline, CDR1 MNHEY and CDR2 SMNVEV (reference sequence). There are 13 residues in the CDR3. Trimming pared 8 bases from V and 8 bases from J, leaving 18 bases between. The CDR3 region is CASSHRGEIGYTF. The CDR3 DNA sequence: TGTGCCAGCTCCCATAGGGGGGAAATAGGCTACACCTTC.

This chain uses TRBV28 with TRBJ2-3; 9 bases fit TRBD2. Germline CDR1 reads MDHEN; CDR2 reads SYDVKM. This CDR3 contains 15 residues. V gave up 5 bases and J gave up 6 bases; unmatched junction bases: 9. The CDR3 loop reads CASSLSGRSSDTQYF. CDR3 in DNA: TGTGCCAGCAGTCTGAGCGGGAGGAGCTCCGATACGCAGTATTTT.

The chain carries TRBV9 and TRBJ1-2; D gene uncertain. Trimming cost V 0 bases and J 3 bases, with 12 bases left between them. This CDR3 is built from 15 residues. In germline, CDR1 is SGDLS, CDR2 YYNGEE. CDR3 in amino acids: CASSVATDRDYGYTF. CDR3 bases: TGTGCCAGCAGCGTAGCTACCGATAGGGACTATGGCTACACCTTC.

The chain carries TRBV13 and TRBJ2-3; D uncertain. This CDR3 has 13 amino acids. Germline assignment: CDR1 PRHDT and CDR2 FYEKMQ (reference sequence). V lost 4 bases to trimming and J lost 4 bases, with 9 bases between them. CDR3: CASSSWSSDTQYF. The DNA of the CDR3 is TGTGCCAGCAGCTCCTGGAGTTCAGATACGCAGTATTTT.

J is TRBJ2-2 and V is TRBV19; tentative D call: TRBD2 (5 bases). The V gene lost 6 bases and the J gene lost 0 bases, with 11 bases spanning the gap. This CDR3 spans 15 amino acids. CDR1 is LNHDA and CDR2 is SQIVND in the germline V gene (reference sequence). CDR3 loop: CASRVGGTNTGELFF. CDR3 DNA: TGTGCCAGTAGGGTCGGAGGAACGAACACCGGGGAGCTGTTTTTT.

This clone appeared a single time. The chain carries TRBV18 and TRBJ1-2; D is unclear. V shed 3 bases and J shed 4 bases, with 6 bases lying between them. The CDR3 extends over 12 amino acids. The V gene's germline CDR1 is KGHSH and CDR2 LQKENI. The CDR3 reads CASSPRGYGYTF. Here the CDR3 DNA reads TGTGCCAGCTCACCCCGGGGCTATGGCTACACCTTC. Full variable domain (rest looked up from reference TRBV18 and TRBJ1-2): NAGVMQNPRHLVRRRGQEARLRCSPMKGHSHVYWYRQLPEEGLKFMVYLQKENIIDESGMPKERFSAEFPKEGPSILRIQQVVRGDSAAYFCASSPRGYGYTFGSGTRLTVV.

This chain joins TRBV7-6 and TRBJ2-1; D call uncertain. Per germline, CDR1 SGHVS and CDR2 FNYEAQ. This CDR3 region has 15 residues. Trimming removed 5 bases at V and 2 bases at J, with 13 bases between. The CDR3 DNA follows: TGTGCCAGCAGCCTTGACCTTGTCCCCTACAATGAGCAGTTCTTC. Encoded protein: CASSLDLVPYNEQFF.

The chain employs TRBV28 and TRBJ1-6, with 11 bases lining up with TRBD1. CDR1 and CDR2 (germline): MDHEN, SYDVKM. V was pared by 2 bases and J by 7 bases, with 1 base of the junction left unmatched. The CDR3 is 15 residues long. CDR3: CASSLGTGGNSPLHF. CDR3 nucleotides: TGTGCCAGCAGTTTAGGGACAGGGGGGAATTCACCCCTCCACTTT.